This entry features one TCR beta chain sequence. This entry comes from a study of technical replicates of blood from several donors. There are 13 residues in the CDR3. V lost 1 base and J 0 bases, leaving 4 bases between the germline ends. Germline V CDR1 and CDR2: SGHTA, FQGNSA. The method was immunoSEQ multiplex PCR; TCRdb's version includes in-frame clones alone and lacks a portion of them. The sample has about 82,000 clones, around 90% seen once; the top ten hold 0.39%. Material: T cells isolated from PBMCs. This sequence joins TRBV7-2 and TRBJ2-7; no firm D call. The TCR comes from a human donor in good health. The CDR3 is CASSLVSSYEQYF. The CDR3 DNA is TGTGCCAGCAGCTTAGTCAGCTCCTACGAGCAGTACTTC.